This passage covers 15 T cell receptor beta chains from one sample sequenced in a study of technical replicates of blood from four donors. The table came from immunoSEQ multiplex PCR; TCRdb's copy has only in-frame clones and leaves some out. The sample gives 50,000 to 65,000 clones, nearly 95% of which show up once; around 4% is in the top ten. The sample was PBMCs. These receptors all come from a human donor in good health. Some clones in this sample may be carry-over from other donors' samples.

V is TRBV7-2 and J is TRBJ1-1; no clear D. V was cut by 5 bases and J by 1 base, with 14 bases left in between. The CDR3 runs 15 residues. Germline values: CDR1 SGHTA, CDR2 FQGNSA. The CDR3 spells CASSPYRGPNTEAFF. CDR3 nucleotides: TGTGCCAGCAGCCCGTACAGAGGGCCGAACACTGAAGCTTTCTTT.

V and J are TRBV29-1 and TRBJ1-3, with unresolved D. Germline CDR1 SQVTM, CDR2 ANQGSEA. The V end lost 0 bases, the J end lost 4 bases, and 13 bases lay between the germline ends. This CDR3 spans 15 amino acids. The CDR3 sequence: CSVEDPGRLGNTIYF. The CDR3 DNA is TGCAGCGTTGAAGATCCAGGCAGGTTGGGAAACACCATATATTTT.

The V gene is TRBV6-4, the J gene TRBJ2-1; TRBD2 aligns across 9 bases. Germline V gene data show CDR1 as MRHNA and CDR2 as SNTAGT. The CDR3 has 15 amino acids. With 4 bases clipped from V and 4 bases from J, the junction kept 5 bases outside the gene matches. The CDR3 sequence is CASSAASGEYNEQFF. CDR3 DNA sequence: TGTGCCAGCAGTGCCGCTAGCGGGGAGTACAATGAGCAGTTCTTC.

The V and J genes are TRBV27 and TRBJ2-7; TRBD1 agrees at 10 bases. V gave up 8 bases and J gave up 7 bases; unmatched junction bases: 8. CDR3 length equals 13 residues. Germline V gene data show CDR1 as MNHEY and CDR2 as SMNVEV (reference sequence). The DNA for the CDR3 is TGTGCCAGCCGGGGACAGGGGTCGCGGGAGCAGTACTTC. Translating gives CASRGQGSREQYF.

The chain recombines TRBV5-1 with TRBJ2-3; the D is unclear. The CDR3 extends over 13 amino acids. Per germline, CDR1 SGHRS and CDR2 YFSETQ. V lost 5 bases, J lost 2 bases, and 9 bases lay in between. The CDR3 sequence is CASREFTTDTQYF. CDR3 sequence (DNA): TGCGCCAGCAGAGAGTTTACCACAGATACGCAGTATTTT.

The chain combines TRBV7-8 with TRBJ1-1, with TRBD1 matching over 7 bases. With V trimmed by 1 base and J by 1 base, 6 bases remained unmatched. The CDR3 is 16 residues long. Germline V gene lookup returns CDR1 SGHVS and CDR2 FQNEAQ. CDR3 loop: CASSLGYRGTNTEAFF. As DNA, the CDR3 is TGTGCCAGCAGCTTAGGGTACAGGGGTACGAACACTGAAGCTTTCTTT.

This rearrangement joins TRBV30 to TRBJ2-1; the D gene is possibly TRBD2 (5 bases). Trimming removed 4 bases from V and 0 bases from J, with 16 bases in between. This CDR3 comprises 16 residues. Germline V gene sequence: CDR1 GTSNPN, CDR2 SVGIG (reference sequence). CDR3 region: CAWTRKDSVSYNEQFF. CDR3 nucleotide sequence: TGTGCCTGGACCAGGAAGGACTCGGTCTCCTACAATGAGCAGTTCTTC.

The table lists this clone with a count of one. This chain's CDR3 is CASSTKPYSGGLNEQYF. The DNA for the CDR3 is TGTGCCAGCAGCACCAAACCCTATTCAGGGGGGCTCAACGAGCAGTACTTC. The chain links TRBV9 to TRBJ2-7, with a weak D call TRBD1 (7 bases). V was cut by 4 bases and J by 5 bases, with 25 bases left in between. This CDR3 has 17 residues. Germline assignment: CDR1 SGDLS and CDR2 YYNGEE.

This chain uses TRBV6-5 with TRBJ1-2; no clear D. The CDR3 totals 16 residues. The germline V gene encodes CDR1 MNHEY and CDR2 SVGAGI. The V gene lost 0 bases and the J gene lost 3 bases, with 14 bases spanning the gap. The CDR3 DNA is TGTGCCAGCAGTTACTCGTTAGCAGAAACCTACTATGGCTACACCTTC. Protein: CASSYSLAETYYGYTF.

This chain links TRBV5-4 with TRBJ2-6; 7 bases fit TRBD2. Germline assignment: CDR1 SGHNT and CDR2 YYREEE (reference sequence). The CDR3 contains 16 residues. J gave up 5 bases and V 4 bases, and 9 bases lay outside the gene matches. The CDR3 reads CASSGGDFKRANVLTF. The CDR3 bases are TGTGCCAGCAGCGGGGGGGACTTCAAAAGGGCCAACGTCCTGACTTTC.

This chain uses TRBV5-6 with TRBJ1-2, with 9 positions matching TRBD1. Trimming at V came to 7 bases and at J to 3 bases, leaving 13 bases not matched to a gene. This CDR3 contains 16 residues. Germline assignment: CDR1 SGHDT and CDR2 YYEEEE. The CDR3 nucleotides read TGTGCCAGCCATTCCATCCCGGGACAGGGCGACTATGGCTACACCTTC. Its protein is CASHSIPGQGDYGYTF.

CDR3 sequence reads: CASSIGQKETQYF. Here the CDR3 DNA reads TGTGCCAGCAGCATCGGACAGAAGGAGACCCAGTACTTC. The chain combines TRBV5-4 with TRBJ2-5; a weak D match, TRBD1 (6 bases). Germline CDR1 SGHNT, CDR2 YYREEE (reference sequence). The CDR3 consists of 13 residues. V gave up 4 bases and J gave up 5 bases, with 12 bases separating them.

The chain carries TRBV7-9 and TRBJ1-2; 8 bases fit TRBD1. This CDR3 has 14 residues. Germline V gene sequence: CDR1 SEHNR, CDR2 FQNEAQ (reference sequence). Trimming at V came to 5 bases and at J to 3 bases, leaving 5 bases not matched to a gene. The CDR3 coding sequence is TGTGCCAGCAGCACTGACAGGGGTCACTATGGCTACACCTTC. Amino acid sequence: CASSTDRGHYGYTF. The complete variable domain, with remaining parts taken from reference TRBV7-9 and TRBJ1-2, reads DTGVSQNPRHKITKRGQNVTFRCDPISEHNRLYWYRQTLGQGPEFLTYFQNEAQLEKSRLLSDRFSAERPKGSFSTLEIQRTEQGDSAMYLCASSTDRGHYGYTFGSGTRLTVV.

This chain joins TRBV29-1 and TRBJ1-2; D possibly corresponds to TRBD1 (5 bases). Germline V gene lookup returns CDR1 SQVTM and CDR2 ANQGSEA. The CDR3 is 13 amino acids. V lost 3 bases, J lost 3 bases, and 11 bases lay in between. CDR3 bases: TGCAGCGTTGACAGGGACTACGACTATGGCTACACCTTC. This codes for CSVDRDYDYGYTF.

The gene calls are TRBV28 and TRBJ2-7; D possibly corresponds to TRBD2 (5 bases). CDR1 and CDR2 (germline): MDHEN, SYDVKM. The CDR3 spans 11 residues. Deletions cut 7 bases from V and 4 bases from J, with 8 bases between. CDR3 protein: CASKDSYEQYF. CDR3 nucleotides: TGTGCCAGCAAGGACTCATACGAGCAGTACTTC.